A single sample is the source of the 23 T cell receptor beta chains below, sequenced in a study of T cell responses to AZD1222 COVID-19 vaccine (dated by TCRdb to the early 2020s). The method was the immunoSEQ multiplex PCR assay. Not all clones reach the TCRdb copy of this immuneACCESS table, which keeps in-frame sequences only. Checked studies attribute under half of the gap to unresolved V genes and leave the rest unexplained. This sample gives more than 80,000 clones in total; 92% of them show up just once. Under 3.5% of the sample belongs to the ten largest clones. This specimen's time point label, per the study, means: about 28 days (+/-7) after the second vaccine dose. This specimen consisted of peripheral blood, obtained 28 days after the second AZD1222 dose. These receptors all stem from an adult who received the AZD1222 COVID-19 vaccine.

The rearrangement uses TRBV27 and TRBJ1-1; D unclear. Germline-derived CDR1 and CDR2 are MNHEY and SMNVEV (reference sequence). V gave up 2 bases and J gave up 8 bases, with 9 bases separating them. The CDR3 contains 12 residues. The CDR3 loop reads CASSLAGNEAFF. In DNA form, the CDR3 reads TGTGCCAGCAGTTTAGCGGGTAACGAAGCTTTCTTT.

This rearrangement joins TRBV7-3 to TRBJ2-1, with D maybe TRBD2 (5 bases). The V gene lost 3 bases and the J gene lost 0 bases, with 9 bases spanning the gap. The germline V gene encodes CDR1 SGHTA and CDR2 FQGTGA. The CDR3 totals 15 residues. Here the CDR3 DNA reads TGTGCCAGCAGCTTGACCGGGGTCTCCTACAATGAGCAGTTCTTC. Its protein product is CASSLTGVSYNEQFF.

CDR3 in amino acids: CASSLETGNTIYF. In DNA, the CDR3 is TGCGCCAGCAGCTTGGAAACCGGAAACACCATATATTTT. The V gene is TRBV5-1, the J gene TRBJ1-3; unclear D gene. Trimming pared 0 bases from V and 4 bases from J, leaving 5 bases between. The CDR3 has 13 residues. The germline CDR1 and CDR2 sequences are SGHRS and YFSETQ. Filled out from reference TRBV5-1 and TRBJ1-3, the complete variable domain reads KAGVTQTPRYLIKTRGQQVTLSCSPISGHRSVSWYQQTPGQGLQFLFEYFSETQRNKGNFPGRFSGRQFSNSRSEMNVSTLELGDSALYLCASSLETGNTIYFGEGSWLTVV.

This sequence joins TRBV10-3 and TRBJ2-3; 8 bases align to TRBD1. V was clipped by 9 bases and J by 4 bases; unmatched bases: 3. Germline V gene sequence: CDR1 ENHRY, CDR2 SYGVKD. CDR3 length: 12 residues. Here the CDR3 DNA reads TGTGCCATAATGGACAGGGCAGATACGCAGTATTTT. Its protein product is CAIMDRADTQYF.

The CDR3 DNA follows: TGTGCCAGCAGAAGGGGTGGGTGGTATGGCTACACCTTC. It codes for CASRRGGWYGYTF. This chain links TRBV5-4 with TRBJ1-2, with D tentatively TRBD1 (5 bases). The CDR3 loop spans 13 amino acids. Trimming stripped 5 bases from V and 5 bases from J, with 13 bases between. Germline V gene data show CDR1 as SGHNT and CDR2 as YYREEE (reference sequence).

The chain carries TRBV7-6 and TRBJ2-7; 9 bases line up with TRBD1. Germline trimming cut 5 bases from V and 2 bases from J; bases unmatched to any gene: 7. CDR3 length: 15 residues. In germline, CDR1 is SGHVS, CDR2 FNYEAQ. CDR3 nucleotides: TGTGCCAGCAGCCCGAGGACAGGGGCGGCCTACGAGCAGTACTTC. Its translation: CASSPRTGAAYEQYF.

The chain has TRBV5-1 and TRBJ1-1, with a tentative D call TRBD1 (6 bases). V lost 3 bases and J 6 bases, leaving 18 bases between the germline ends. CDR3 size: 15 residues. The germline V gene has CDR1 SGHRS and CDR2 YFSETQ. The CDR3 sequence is CASSSVLQGFSEAFF. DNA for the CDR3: TGCGCCAGCAGCTCAGTCCTACAGGGTTTCTCTGAAGCTTTCTTT.

DNA for the CDR3: TGTGCCAGCAGCCAAGACTGGGGTGAGCAGTTCTTC. Residues: CASSQDWGEQFF. The chain links TRBV3-1 (or the pseudogene TRBV3-2) to TRBJ2-1; no clear D. Germline CDR1 LGHDT, CDR2 YNNKEL (reference sequence). The CDR3 runs 12 residues. The germline V and J ends were trimmed by 0 bases and 9 bases, with 6 bases remaining between them.

DNA for the CDR3: TGTGCCAGCAGCCAAGATAGTAGAGGAAACACCATATATTTT. It is translated as CASSQDSRGNTIYF. This chain joins TRBV3-1 (or the pseudogene TRBV3-2) and TRBJ1-3; unclear D gene. There are 14 residues in the CDR3. The V gene's germline CDR1 is LGHDT and CDR2 YNNKEL (reference sequence). Trimming left V 0 bases short and J 4 bases short, with 7 bases between.

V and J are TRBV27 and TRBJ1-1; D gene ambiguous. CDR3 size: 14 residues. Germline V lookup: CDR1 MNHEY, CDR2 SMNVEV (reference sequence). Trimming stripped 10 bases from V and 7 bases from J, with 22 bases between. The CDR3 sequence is CATLLREDVGEAFF. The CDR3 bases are TGTGCCACCCTCTTGAGAGAGGACGTCGGTGAAGCTTTCTTT.

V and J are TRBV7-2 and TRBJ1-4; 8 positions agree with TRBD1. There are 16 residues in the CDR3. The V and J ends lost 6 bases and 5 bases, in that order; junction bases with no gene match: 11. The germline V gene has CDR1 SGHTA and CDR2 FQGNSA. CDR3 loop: CASSKPGQDPNEKLFF. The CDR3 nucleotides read TGTGCCAGCAGTAAGCCGGGACAGGACCCCAATGAAAAACTGTTTTTT.

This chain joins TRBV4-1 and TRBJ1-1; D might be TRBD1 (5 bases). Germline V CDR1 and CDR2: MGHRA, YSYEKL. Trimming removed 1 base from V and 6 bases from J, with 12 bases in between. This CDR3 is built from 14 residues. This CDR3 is CASSQVGQGAEAFF. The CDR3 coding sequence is TGCGCCAGCAGCCAAGTGGGCCAGGGCGCTGAAGCTTTCTTT.

CDR3 amino acids: CASSEYNRLAGGSNEQFF. DNA of the CDR3: TGTGCCAGCAGTGAATATAACCGTCTAGCGGGGGGGTCCAATGAGCAGTTCTTC. The chain employs TRBV25-1 and TRBJ2-1; 12 bases line up with TRBD2. The CDR3 loop spans 18 amino acids. Germline V gene sequence: CDR1 MGHDK, CDR2 SYGVNS. The J segment lost 6 bases and the V segment lost 0 bases, leaving 9 bases of the junction unmatched.

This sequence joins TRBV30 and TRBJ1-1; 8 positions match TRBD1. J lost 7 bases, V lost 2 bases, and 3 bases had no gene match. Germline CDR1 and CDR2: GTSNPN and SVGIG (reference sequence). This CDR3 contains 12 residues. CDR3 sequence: CAWSPGQGEAFF. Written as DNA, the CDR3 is TGTGCCTGGAGTCCCGGACAGGGTGAAGCTTTCTTT.

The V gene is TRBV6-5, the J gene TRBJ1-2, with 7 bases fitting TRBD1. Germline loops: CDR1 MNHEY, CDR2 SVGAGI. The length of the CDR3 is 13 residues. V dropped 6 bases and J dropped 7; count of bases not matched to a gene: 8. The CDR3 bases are TGTGCCAGCAGCGCTTCACAGGGGTCTGGCTACACCTTC. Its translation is CASSASQGSGYTF.

In nucleotides, the CDR3 is TGTGCCAGCAGTGGGCCGGGAATTCCGAGGCGGCGCTCTGGGGCCAACGTCCTGACTTTC. It yields the protein CASSGPGIPRRRSGANVLTF. The V and J genes are TRBV6-2 or TRBV6-3 and TRBJ2-6, with D maybe TRBD2 (5 bases). The CDR3 runs 20 residues. The ends were cut back, 5 bases at V and 0 bases at J, with 23 bases in the middle. The germline CDR1 and CDR2 sequences are MNHEY and SVGEGT.

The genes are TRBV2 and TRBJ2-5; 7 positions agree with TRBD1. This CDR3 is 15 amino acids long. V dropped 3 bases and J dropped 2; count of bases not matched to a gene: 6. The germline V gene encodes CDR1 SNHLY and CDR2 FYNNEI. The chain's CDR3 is CASSDRGPRQETQYF. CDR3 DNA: TGTGCCAGCAGTGATAGGGGGCCGAGACAAGAGACCCAGTACTTC.

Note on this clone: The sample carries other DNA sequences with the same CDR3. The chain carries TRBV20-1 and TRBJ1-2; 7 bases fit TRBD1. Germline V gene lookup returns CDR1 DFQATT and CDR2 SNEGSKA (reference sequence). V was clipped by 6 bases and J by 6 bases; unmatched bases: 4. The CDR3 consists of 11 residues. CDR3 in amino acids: CSARDSNGYTF. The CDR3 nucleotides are TGCAGTGCCAGGGACAGCAATGGCTACACCTTC.

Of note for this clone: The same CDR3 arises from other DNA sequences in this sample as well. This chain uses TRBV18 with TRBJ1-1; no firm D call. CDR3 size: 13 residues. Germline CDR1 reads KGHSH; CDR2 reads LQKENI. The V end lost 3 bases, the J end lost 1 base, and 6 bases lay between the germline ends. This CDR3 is CASSPSQNTEAFF. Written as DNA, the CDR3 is TGTGCCAGCTCACCGTCCCAGAACACTGAAGCTTTCTTT.

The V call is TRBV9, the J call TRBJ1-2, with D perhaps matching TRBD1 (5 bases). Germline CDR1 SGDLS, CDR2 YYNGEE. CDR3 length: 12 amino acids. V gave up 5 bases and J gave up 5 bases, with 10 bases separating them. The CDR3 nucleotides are TGTGCCAGCAGTTTCAGGGATTATGGCTACACCTTC. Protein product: CASSFRDYGYTF.

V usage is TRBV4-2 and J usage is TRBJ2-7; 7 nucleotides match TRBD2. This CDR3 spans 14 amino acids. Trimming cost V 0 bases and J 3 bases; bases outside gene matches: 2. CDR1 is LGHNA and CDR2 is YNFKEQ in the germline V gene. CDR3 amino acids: CASSQEGGYYEQYF. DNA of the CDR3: TGTGCCAGCAGCCAAGAGGGAGGGTACTACGAGCAGTACTTC.

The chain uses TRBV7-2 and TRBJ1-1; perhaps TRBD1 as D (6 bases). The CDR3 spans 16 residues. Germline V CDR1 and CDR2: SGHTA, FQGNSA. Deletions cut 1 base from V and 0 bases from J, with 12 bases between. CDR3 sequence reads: CASSLGGQGLNTEAFF. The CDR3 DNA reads TGTGCCAGCAGCTTAGGGGGGCAGGGTTTGAACACTGAAGCTTTCTTT.

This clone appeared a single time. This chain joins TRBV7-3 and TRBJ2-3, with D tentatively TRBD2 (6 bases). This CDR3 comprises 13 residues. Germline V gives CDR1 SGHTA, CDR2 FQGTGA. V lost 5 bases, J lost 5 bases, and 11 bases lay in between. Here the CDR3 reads CASSRDFGDTQYF. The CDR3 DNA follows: TGTGCCAGCAGCAGGGACTTCGGAGATACGCAGTATTTT.